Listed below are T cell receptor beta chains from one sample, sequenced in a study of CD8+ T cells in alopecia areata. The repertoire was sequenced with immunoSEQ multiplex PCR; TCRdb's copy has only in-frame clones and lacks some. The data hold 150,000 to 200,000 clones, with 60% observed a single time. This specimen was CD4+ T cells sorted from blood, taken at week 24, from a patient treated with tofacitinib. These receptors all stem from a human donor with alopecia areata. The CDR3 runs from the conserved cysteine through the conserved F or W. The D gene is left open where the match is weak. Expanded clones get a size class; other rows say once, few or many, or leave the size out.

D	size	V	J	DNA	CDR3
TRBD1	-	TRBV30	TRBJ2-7	TGTGCCTGGAAGACGGGACAGGGATCCTACGAGCAGTACTTC	CAWKTGQGSYEQYF
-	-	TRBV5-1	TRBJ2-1	TGCGCCAGCAGCTTCTACAATGAGCAGTTCTTC	CASSFYNEQFF
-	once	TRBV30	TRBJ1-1	TGTGCCTGGAGTGTTAGGTTGAACACTGAAGCTTTCTTT	CAWSVRLNTEAFF
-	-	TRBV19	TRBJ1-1	TGTGCCACCCAGATCTCTATGAACACTGAAGCTTTCTTT	CATQISMNTEAFF
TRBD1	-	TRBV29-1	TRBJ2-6	TGCAGCGTTGGGACAGGGGGAACTGGGGCCAACGTCCTGACTTTC	CSVGTGGTGANVLTF
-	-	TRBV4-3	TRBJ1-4	TGCGCCAGCAGCCAAGATTCCGGGGTTGAAAAACTGTTTTTT	CASSQDSGVEKLFF
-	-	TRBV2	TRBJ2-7	TGTGCCAGCAGTGAAGGGGGGTACCAGCAGTACTTC	CASSEGGYQQYF
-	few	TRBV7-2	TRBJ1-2	TGTGCCACCGTGTTCGGGGGTATGGGCTATGGCTACACCTTC	CATVFGGMGYGYTF
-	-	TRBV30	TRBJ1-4	TGTGCCTGGAGCGAGGGATGGAAACTGTTTTTT	CAWSEGWKLFF
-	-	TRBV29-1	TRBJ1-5	TGCAGCGTTGGGCAGAATAATCAGCCCCAGCATTTT	CSVGQNNQPQHF
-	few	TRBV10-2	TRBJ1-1	TGCGCCAGCAGCCCCAGGCTCGGTGAAGCTTTCTTT	CASSPRLGEAFF
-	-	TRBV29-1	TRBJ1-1	TGCAGCGTTGTGAGTGGTACTGAAGCTTTCTTT	CSVVSGTEAFF
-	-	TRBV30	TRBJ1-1	TGTGCCTGGAGACAGAACATGAACACTGAAGCTTTCTTT	CAWRQNMNTEAFF
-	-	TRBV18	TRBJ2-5	TGTGCCAGCTCACCATCTCAGAGGGAGACCCAGTACTTC	CASSPSQRETQYF
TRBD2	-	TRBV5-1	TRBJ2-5	TGCGCCAGCAGCCCTGGACTAGCGGAGTACCAAGAGACCCAGTACTTC	CASSPGLAEYQETQYF
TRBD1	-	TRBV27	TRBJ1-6	TGTGCCAGCAGTGACAGGGGATCACCCCTCCACTTT	CASSDRGSPLHF
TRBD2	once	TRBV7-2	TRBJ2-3	TGTGCCAGCAGCCGGAAAACGACTAGCTTCACAGATACGCAGTATTTT	CASSRKTTSFTDTQYF
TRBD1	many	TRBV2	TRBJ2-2	TGTGCCAGCAAGACAGGGGGTTTTGGCGGGGAGCTGTTTTTT	CASKTGGFGGELFF
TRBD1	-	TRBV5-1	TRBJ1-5	TGCGCCAGCAGCTGGGGGACAGGGGGCAATCAGCCCCAGCATTTT	CASSWGTGGNQPQHF
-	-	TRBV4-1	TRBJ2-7	TGCGCCAGCAGCCAACCCGGGACGGCCTCCTACGAGCAGTACTTC	CASSQPGTASYEQYF
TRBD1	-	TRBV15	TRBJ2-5	TGTGCCACCAGCCGAGAGACAGGGCCACGCCAAGAGACCCAGTACTTC	CATSRETGPRQETQYF
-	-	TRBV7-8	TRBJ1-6	TGTGCCAGCAGCTTAGGGGACGGAAATTCACCCCTCCACTTT	CASSLGDGNSPLHF
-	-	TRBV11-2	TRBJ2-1	TGTGCCAGCAGTCAGATCAGGGGCTCCTACAATGAGCAGTTCTTC	CASSQIRGSYNEQFF
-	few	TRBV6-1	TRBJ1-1	TGTGCCAGCAGATTCTTCGGGGGCACTGAAGCTTTCTTT	CASRFFGGTEAFF
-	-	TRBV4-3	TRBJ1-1	TGCGCCAGCAGCCAAGGGGCAGGCCTAAACACTGAAGCTTTCTTT	CASSQGAGLNTEAFF
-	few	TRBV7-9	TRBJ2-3	TGTGCCAGCAGCTTGGACGGACGGACGGATACGCAGTATTTT	CASSLDGRTDTQYF
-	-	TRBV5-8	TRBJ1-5	TGTGCCAGCAGCTTACCAGGGGAAAATCAGCCCCAGCATTTT	CASSLPGENQPQHF
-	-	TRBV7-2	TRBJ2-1	TGTGCCAGCAGCGCCTCTAGCCTAGGGAATGAGCAGTTCTTC	CASSASSLGNEQFF
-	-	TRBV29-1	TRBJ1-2	TGCAGCGTTGACGAAGGGGCGTTTAACTATGGCTACACCTTC	CSVDEGAFNYGYTF
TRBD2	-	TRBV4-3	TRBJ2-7	TGCGCCAGCAGCCAAGCTTTTACTAGCGGGGGGCCTAATCCCTACGAGCAGTACTTC	CASSQAFTSGGPNPYEQYF
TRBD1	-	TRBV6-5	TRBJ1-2	TGTGCCAGCAGTCCGGGACAGGTTGTCCCACGGGGCTACACCTTC	CASSPGQVVPRGYTF
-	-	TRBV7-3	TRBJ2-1	TGTGCCAGCAGCACTACCCCCGGACTAACAGGCAATGAGCAGTTCTTC	CASSTTPGLTGNEQFF
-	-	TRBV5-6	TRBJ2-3	TGTGCCAGCCGGGGGGCAAGCACAGATACGCAGTATTTT	CASRGASTDTQYF
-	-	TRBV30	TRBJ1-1	TGTGCCTGTTCACGGTTCGGCATTGGGACTGAAGCTTTCTTT	CACSRFGIGTEAFF
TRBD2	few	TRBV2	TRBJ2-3	TGTGCCAGCAGCAAGGGACTAGCGAGGGCAGATACGCAGTATTTT	CASSKGLARADTQYF
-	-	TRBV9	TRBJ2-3	TGTGCCAGCAGCGTACGGGTCGACACAGATACGCAGTATTTT	CASSVRVDTDTQYF
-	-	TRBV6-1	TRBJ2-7	TGTGCCAGCAGTGCATACCCAAGGAACGAGCAGTACTTC	CASSAYPRNEQYF
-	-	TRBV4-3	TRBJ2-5	TGCGCCAGCAGCCAAGGGACAGGGAGGGGAGAGACCCAGTACTTC	CASSQGTGRGETQYF
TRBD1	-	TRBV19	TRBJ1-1	TGTGCCAGTAGTATTAGGACTTCCCGGACAGGCATGAACACTGAAGCTTTCTTT	CASSIRTSRTGMNTEAFF
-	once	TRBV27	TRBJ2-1	TGTGCCAGCAGTTTAGTATTCCGAGGGACCTCCTACAATGAGCAGTTCTTC	CASSLVFRGTSYNEQFF
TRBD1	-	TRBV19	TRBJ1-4	TGTGCCAGTAGAACGTCCGGGACAGGGGTCGAAAAACTGTTTTTT	CASRTSGTGVEKLFF
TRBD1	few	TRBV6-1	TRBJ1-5	TGTGCCAGCAGTGAAACTGTCCGGGGGACAGGGGGCAATCAGCCCCAGCATTTT	CASSETVRGTGGNQPQHF
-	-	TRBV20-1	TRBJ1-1	TGCAGTGGGCTGCACACTGAAGCTTTCTTT	CSGLHTEAFF
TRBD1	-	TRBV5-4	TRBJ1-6	TGTGCCAGCAGCTATATTCACGGGACAGGGACCTTCTCCTATAATTCACCCCTCCACTTT	CASSYIHGTGTFSYNSPLHF
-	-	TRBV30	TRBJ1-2	TGTGCCTGGAGTGTATCCAGCTATGGCTACACCTTC	CAWSVSSYGYTF
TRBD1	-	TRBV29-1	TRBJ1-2	TGCAGCGTTGAAGAGTCGACAGGGAACTATGGCTACACCTTC	CSVEESTGNYGYTF
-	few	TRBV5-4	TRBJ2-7	TGTGCCAGCAGCTTCGACCCCAGCTCCTACGAGCAGTACTTC	CASSFDPSSYEQYF
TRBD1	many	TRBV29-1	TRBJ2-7	TGCAGCGTGGTGGGACAGGGCTACGAGCAGTACTTC	CSVVGQGYEQYF
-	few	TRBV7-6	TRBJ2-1	TGTGCCAGCAGTCAAATAGCGGCCAATTACAATGAGCAGTTCTTC	CASSQIAANYNEQFF
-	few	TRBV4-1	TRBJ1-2	TGCGCCAGCAGCCAAGATCCAGGGTTCTATGGCTACACCTTC	CASSQDPGFYGYTF
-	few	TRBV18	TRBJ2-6	TGTGCCAGCTCACCAGTGGAAGTTGGGGCCAACGTCCTGACTTTC	CASSPVEVGANVLTF
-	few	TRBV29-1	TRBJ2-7	TGCAGCGTTGTTTCCCAGGGCTACGAGCAGTACTTC	CSVVSQGYEQYF
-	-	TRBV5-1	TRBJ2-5	TGCGCCAGCAGCGTCCAAGAGACCCAGTACTTC	CASSVQETQYF
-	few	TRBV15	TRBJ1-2	TGTGCCACCAGCAGTGGGCCCGTTCGGGGCTACACCTTC	CATSSGPVRGYTF
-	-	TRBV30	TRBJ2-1	TGTGCCTGGAGGTCAGGCGGGGACAACAATGAGCAGTTCTTC	CAWRSGGDNNEQFF
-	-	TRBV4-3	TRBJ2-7	TGCGCCAGCAGCCAAGATATGGGGACGGACGAGCAGTACTTC	CASSQDMGTDEQYF
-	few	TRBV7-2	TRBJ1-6	TGTGCCAGCAGCTTAGTCGCGGGGGGTTCACCCCTCCACTTT	CASSLVAGGSPLHF
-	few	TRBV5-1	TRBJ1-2	TGCGCCAGCAGCTTGGATCAGGGAGCAAGCACCTTC	CASSLDQGASTF
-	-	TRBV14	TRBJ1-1	TGTGCCAGCAGCCAATTGGCAGGGACTACTGAAGCTTTCTTT	CASSQLAGTTEAFF